This T cell receptor beta chain was sequenced in a study of metastatic and nonmetastatic thyroid tumors. CDR1 and CDR2 from the germline V gene are MGHRA and YSYEKL. V was pared by 2 bases and J by 2 bases, with 21 bases between. The CDR3 runs to 18 residues. Until they underwent thyroid surgery, no patient had received any treatment. TCRdb re-clonotyped the PCR reads through MiXCR. The sample lists roughly 75,000 clones, 12% seen once, with roughly 10% in the top ten. Material for sequencing was tumor tissue. The V call is TRBV4-1, the J call TRBJ1-1; weak D call: TRBD1 (6 bases). The receptor was derived from a female donor with papillary thyroid cancer or a benign thyroid nodule (not recorded which). Some clones in this sample may be carry-over from other donors' samples. The DNA for the CDR3 is TGCGCCAGCAGCCAAAGGCGGGCAGGGGAAGGATTTAACACTGAAGCTTTCTTT. Translating gives CASSQRRAGEGFNTEAFF.